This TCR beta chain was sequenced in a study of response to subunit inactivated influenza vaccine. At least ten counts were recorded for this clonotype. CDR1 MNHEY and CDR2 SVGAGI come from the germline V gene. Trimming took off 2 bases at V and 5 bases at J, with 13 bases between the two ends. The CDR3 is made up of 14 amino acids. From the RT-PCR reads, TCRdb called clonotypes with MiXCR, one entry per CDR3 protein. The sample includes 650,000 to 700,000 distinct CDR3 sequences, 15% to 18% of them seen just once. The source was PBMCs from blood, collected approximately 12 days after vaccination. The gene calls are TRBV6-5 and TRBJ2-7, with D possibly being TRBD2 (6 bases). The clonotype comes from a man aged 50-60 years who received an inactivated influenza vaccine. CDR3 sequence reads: CASSYLGGIHEQYF. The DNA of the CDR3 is TGTGCCAGCAGTTACCTAGGAGGGATCCACGAGCAGTACTTC.